A single sample gave rise to the 2 T cell receptor beta chains below, sequenced in a study of neurological immune-mediated disorders. One entry per CDR3 protein results from TCRdb running MiXCR on the 5' RACE reads. This sample yields 25,000 to 35,000 distinct CDR3 sequences, of which about 14% are seen a single time; around 5% belongs to the top ten. This sample's time point: technical triplicate 2. The specimen sequenced was CD4+ T cells from blood. The receptors stem from a female donor with HTLV-1-associated myelopathy (HAM/TSP).

The J gene is TRBJ2-1, the V gene TRBV20-1; D might be TRBD1 or TRBD2, each matching 6 bases. Germline-derived CDR1 and CDR2 are DFQATT and SNEGSKA (reference sequence). This CDR3 region has 16 residues. Trimming pared 0 bases from V and 5 bases from J, leaving 17 bases between. CDR3 amino acids: CSARDQSIGGHNEQFF. The CDR3 DNA is TGCAGTGCTAGAGATCAGTCTATCGGGGGCCACAATGAGCAGTTCTTC.

The table lists this clonotype with many counts. V is TRBV5-1 and J is TRBJ2-1, with 8 bases that match TRBD2. CDR1 is SGHRS and CDR2 is YFSETQ in the germline V gene. Losses at the gene ends were 0 bases for V and 6 bases for J; bases not matched to a gene: 11. The CDR3 has 17 amino acids. The CDR3 protein is CASSLALQTGLVNEQFF. CDR3 in DNA: TGCGCCAGCAGCTTGGCGCTCCAAACGGGACTAGTCAATGAGCAGTTCTTC.